This T cell receptor (beta chain) derives from a study of cytomegalovirus exposure and HLA in healthy donors. About the research overall: Clustering assigned approximately 78% of the roughly 400 genotyped donors to the Caucasian-associated ancestry cluster.

This clone appeared a few times. Antigen specificity is unknown. General study results and limits: Analyzed later, association rates of TCRs varied across HLA loci, with DRB1 most and HLA-C fewest. Generally TCR sequences proved uncommon, though certain public TCRs appeared in numerous donors. Sequencing likely caused a cluster of highly shared sequence variants.

The CDR3 extends over 17 amino acids. CDR1 and CDR2 (germline): LGHNA, YSLEER. J was trimmed by 4 bases and V by 5 bases; bases with no gene match: 8. PCR was performed using 60 Vbeta and 13 Jbeta primers. TCRdb's copy holds only in-frame clones and misses some; the assay was immunoSEQ multiplex PCR. The sample has 110,000 to 150,000 clones; approximately 68% are singletons. The receptor comes from a middle-aged man in good health and CMV-seronegative. The chain uses TRBV4-3 and TRBJ2-3; 14 bases are shared with TRBD2. Material: PBMCs. CDR3 DNA: TGCGCCAGCAGCAAGGGACTAGCGGGAGATTGGGCAGATACGCAGTATTTT. Encoded protein: CASSKGLAGDWADTQYF.